This paragraph covers one T cell receptor (beta chain) sequence. This sample is part of a study of shared clonotypes between healthy human individuals. The table came from immunoSEQ multiplex PCR; TCRdb's copy has only in-frame clones and leaves some out. The sample records over a million clones, 65% to 75% being singletons. The specimen was memory CD4+ T cells sorted from blood. Noted subset: CD45RA-negative fraction. This TCR was sampled from a man aged 18 to 30 in good health.

The CDR3 DNA reads TGTGCCAGCAGTTCCAGGGGCACTGAAGCTTTCTTT. It codes for CASSSRGTEAFF. This rearrangement joins TRBV6-6 to TRBJ1-1, with TRBD1 as a possible D gene (6 bases). Trimming pared 4 bases from V and 4 bases from J, leaving 7 bases between. The CDR3 is made up of 12 amino acids. The V gene's germline CDR1 is MNHNY and CDR2 SVGAGI (reference sequence).